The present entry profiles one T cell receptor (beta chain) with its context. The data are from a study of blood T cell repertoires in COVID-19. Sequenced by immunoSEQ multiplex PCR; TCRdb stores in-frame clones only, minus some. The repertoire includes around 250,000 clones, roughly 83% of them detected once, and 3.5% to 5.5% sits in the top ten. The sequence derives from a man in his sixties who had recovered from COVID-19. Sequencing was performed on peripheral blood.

CDR3 region: CASSLTPNQETQYF. CDR3 in DNA: TGCGCCAGCAGCTTGACTCCCAATCAAGAGACCCAGTACTTC. The chain recombines TRBV5-1 with TRBJ2-5; D call uncertain. Germline loops: CDR1 SGHRS, CDR2 YFSETQ. This CDR3 spans 14 amino acids. Between the trimmed V and J ends, which lost 1 base and 2 bases, there was a span of 9 bases.